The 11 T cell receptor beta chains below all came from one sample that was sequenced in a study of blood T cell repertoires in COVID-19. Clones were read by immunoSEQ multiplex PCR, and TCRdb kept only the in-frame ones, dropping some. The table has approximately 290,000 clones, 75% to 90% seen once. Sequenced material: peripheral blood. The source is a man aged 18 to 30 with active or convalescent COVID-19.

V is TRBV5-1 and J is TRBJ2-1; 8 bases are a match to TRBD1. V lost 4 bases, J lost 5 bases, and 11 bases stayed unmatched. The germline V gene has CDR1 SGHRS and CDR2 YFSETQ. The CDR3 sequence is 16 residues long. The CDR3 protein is CASSDGQGYFNNEQFF. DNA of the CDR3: TGCGCCAGCAGCGACGGACAGGGATACTTCAACAATGAGCAGTTCTTC.

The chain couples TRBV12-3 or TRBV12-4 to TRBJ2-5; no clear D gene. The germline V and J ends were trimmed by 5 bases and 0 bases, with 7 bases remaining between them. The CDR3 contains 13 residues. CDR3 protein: CASSQENQETQYF. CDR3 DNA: TGTGCCAGCAGTCAGGAAAACCAAGAGACCCAGTACTTC.

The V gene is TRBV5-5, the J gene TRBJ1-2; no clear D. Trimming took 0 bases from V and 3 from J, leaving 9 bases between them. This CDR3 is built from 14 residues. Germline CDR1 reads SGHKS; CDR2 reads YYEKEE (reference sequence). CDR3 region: CASSLANNYYGYTF. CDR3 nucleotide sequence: TGTGCCAGCAGCTTGGCCAACAATTACTATGGCTACACCTTC.

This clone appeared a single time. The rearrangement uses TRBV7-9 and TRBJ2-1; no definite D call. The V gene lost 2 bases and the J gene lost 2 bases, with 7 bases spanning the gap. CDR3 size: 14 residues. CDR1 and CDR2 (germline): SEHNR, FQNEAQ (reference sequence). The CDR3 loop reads CASSLPPTYNEQFF. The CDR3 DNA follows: TGTGCCAGCAGCTTACCCCCCACCTACAATGAGCAGTTCTTC.

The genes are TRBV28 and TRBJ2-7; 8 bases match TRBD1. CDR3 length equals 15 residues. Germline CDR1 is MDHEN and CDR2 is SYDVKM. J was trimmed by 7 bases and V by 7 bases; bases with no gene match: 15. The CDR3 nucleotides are TGTGCCAGCAAAGGGGGAAGCACAGGGGGGAAGGAGCAGTACTTC. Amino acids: CASKGGSTGGKEQYF.

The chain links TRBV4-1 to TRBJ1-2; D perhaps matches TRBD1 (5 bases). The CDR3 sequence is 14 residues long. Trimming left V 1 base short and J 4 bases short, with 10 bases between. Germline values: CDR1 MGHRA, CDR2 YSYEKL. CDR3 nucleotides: TGCGCCAGCAGCCAAGGGGGCAGTATCTATGGCTACACCTTC. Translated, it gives CASSQGGSIYGYTF.

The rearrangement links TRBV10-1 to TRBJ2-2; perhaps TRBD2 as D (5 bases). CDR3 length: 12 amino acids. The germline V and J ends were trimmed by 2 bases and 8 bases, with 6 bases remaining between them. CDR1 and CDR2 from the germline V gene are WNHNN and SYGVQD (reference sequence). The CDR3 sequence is CASSEPGGELFF. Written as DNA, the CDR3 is TGCGCCAGCAGTGAGCCGGGGGGGGAGCTGTTTTTT.

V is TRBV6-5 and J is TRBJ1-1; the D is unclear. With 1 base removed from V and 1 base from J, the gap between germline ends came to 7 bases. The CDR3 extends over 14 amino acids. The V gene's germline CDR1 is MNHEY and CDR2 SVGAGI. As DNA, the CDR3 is TGTGCCAGCAGTTACTTCGGAGAGAACACTGAAGCTTTCTTT. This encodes CASSYFGENTEAFF.

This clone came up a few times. The CDR3 spells CASRLSPGWRDNEQFF. Here the CDR3 DNA reads TGCGCCAGCAGATTATCTCCCGGGTGGCGGGACAATGAGCAGTTCTTC. The chain combines TRBV4-1 with TRBJ2-1, with D possibly TRBD2 on 5 matching bases. V shed 6 bases and J shed 5 bases, with 20 bases lying between them. The CDR3 contains 16 residues. Germline loops: CDR1 MGHRA, CDR2 YSYEKL.

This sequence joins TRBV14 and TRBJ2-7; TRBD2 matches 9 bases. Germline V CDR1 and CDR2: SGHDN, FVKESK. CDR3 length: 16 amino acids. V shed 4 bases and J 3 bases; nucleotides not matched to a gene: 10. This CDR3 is CASSPKAGGSFYEQYF. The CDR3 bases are TGTGCCAGCAGCCCCAAAGCGGGAGGCTCCTTCTACGAGCAGTACTTC.

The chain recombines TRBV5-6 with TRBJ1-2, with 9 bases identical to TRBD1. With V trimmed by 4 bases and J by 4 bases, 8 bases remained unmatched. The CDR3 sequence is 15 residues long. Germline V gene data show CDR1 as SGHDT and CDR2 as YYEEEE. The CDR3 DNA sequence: TGTGCCAGCAGCCCCAAGTCGACAGGGGGCTATGGCTACACCTTC. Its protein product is CASSPKSTGGYGYTF.